The clone carrying this T cell receptor (beta chain) appeared a few times. What it binds is not known. The data were taken from a study of T cell repertoires in cytomegalovirus infection. Study-level background: The study used recently identified HLA-C-restricted and well-studied HLA-B-restricted CMV epitopes. General study findings and limits: Identification of carriers of CMV plus the relevant HLA was performed using cumulative public TCR beta family frequency.

Germline V gives CDR1 SGHTA, CDR2 FQGNSA. V lost 1 base, J lost 5 bases, and 14 bases lay in between. CDR3 size: 16 residues. One entry per CDR3 protein, called by TCRdb with MiXCR from the reads. The sample consists of roughly 500,000 distinct CDR3 sequences, 33% of them appearing once. The TCR sequence derives from a human donor in good health (CMV status not recorded). Some clones in this sample may be carry-over from other donors' samples. The sample was cultured PBMCs, taken from culture after CMV antigen stimulation. This chain links TRBV7-2 with TRBJ2-2; TRBD2 might be the D (5 bases). The CDR3 region is CASSLGAGRWTGELFF. The CDR3 DNA is TGTGCCAGCAGCTTAGGTGCGGGTCGGTGGACCGGGGAGCTGTTTTTT.